The 10 T cell receptor beta chains below were found in one sample sequenced in a study of T cells after yellow fever vaccination. TCRdb used MiXCR to reprocess the 5' RACE reads, holding one entry per CDR3 protein. The table has about 120,000 distinct CDR3 sequences, 7.5% to 10% seen once. Specimen: CD8+ T cells sorted from PBMCs, collected on the day of the yellow fever booster vaccination. The receptor source for this set is a man aged 18 to 30 who received the YFV17D yellow fever vaccine.

This clonotype occurred a few times. The genes are TRBV5-4 and TRBJ2-1, with 11 nucleotides matching TRBD2. This CDR3 region has 15 residues. With V trimmed by 4 bases and J by 7 bases, 7 bases remained unmatched. CDR1 and CDR2 (germline): SGHNT, YYREEE (reference sequence). CDR3 amino acids: CASSPHSGGANEQFF. The CDR3 region has the DNA TGTGCCAGCAGCCCCCATAGCGGGGGGGCTAATGAGCAGTTCTTC.

The sample holds a few counts of this clonotype. The CDR3 protein is CASRLSTTYNEQFF. The CDR3 DNA reads TGTGCCAGCAGGCTATCAACGACCTACAATGAGCAGTTCTTC. The chain is built from TRBV6-2 or TRBV6-3 and TRBJ2-1; the D is unclear. Trimming took 6 bases from V and 2 from J, leaving 11 bases between them. This CDR3 region has 14 residues. Germline V gives CDR1 MNHEY, CDR2 SVGEGT.

The chain employs TRBV5-1 and TRBJ2-5; weak D call: TRBD1 (6 bases). Trimming cost V 4 bases and J 7 bases, with 29 bases left between them. The CDR3 totals 18 residues. Germline loops: CDR1 SGHRS, CDR2 YFSETQ. In DNA, the CDR3 is TGCGCCAGCAGCACCACCGGCCCCCTGACAGGCGCCGTGGGGACCCAGTACTTC. Translating gives CASSTTGPLTGAVGTQYF.

This clonotype was recorded at least ten times. The J gene is TRBJ2-7, the V gene TRBV15; D unresolved. This CDR3 has 15 residues. Germline values: CDR1 LNHNV, CDR2 YYDKDF (reference sequence). The ends were cut back, 5 bases at V and 4 bases at J, with 18 bases in the middle. In DNA form, the CDR3 reads TGTGCCACCAGCCCGACACACCTTCCCCCTTACGAGCAGTACTTC. Residues: CATSPTHLPPYEQYF. Full variable domain (missing parts from reference TRBV15 and TRBJ2-7): DAMVIQNPRYQVTQFGKPVTLSCSQTLNHNVMYWYQQKSSQAPKLLFHYYDKDFNNEADTPDNFQSRRPNTSFCFLDIRSPGLGDTAMYLCATSPTHLPPYEQYFGPGTRLTVT.

V gene TRBV11-2 combines with J gene TRBJ2-1; possibly TRBD2 for D (6 bases). Trimming stripped 1 base from V and 8 bases from J, with 24 bases between. CDR1 is SGHAT and CDR2 is FQNNGV in the germline V gene. The CDR3 loop spans 18 amino acids. DNA of the CDR3: TGTGCCAGCAGCTTAGGGAGGGTAGGAACATATGAGGCCGATGAGCAGTTCTTC. Translating it yields CASSLGRVGTYEADEQFF.

The J gene is TRBJ1-1, the V gene TRBV6-5; unclear D gene. Between the trimmed V and J ends, which lost 0 bases and 6 bases, there was a span of 8 bases. The CDR3 has 13 residues. Per the germline V gene, CDR1 is MNHEY and CDR2 is SVGAGI. CDR3 sequence: CASSYSSGSEAFF. CDR3 sequence (DNA): TGTGCCAGCAGTTACTCGTCCGGGTCTGAAGCTTTCTTT.

This clonotype was detected many times. The chain combines TRBV5-1 with TRBJ2-2; possibly TRBD2 for D (5 bases). V lost 2 bases to trimming and J lost 4 bases, with 12 bases between them. Per germline, CDR1 SGHRS and CDR2 YFSETQ. CDR3 length: 15 residues. CDR3 DNA sequence: TGCGCCAGCAGCTTTACGAGGGAAGTCACCGGGGAGCTGTTTTTT. The encoded protein is CASSFTREVTGELFF.

The table lists this clonotype with a few counts. The chain joins TRBV5-4 to TRBJ2-7; D gene unclear. With 2 bases removed from V and 3 bases from J, the gap between germline ends came to 6 bases. CDR3 length equals 12 residues. CDR1 is SGHNT and CDR2 is YYREEE in the germline V gene (reference sequence). The CDR3 sequence: CASSFGFYEQYF. CDR3 DNA: TGTGCCAGCAGCTTTGGGTTCTACGAGCAGTACTTC.

The rearrangement joins TRBV7-9 to TRBJ2-7, with D unresolved. The V end was cut by 5 bases, the J end by 6 bases, with 14 bases between. The V gene's germline CDR1 is SEHNR and CDR2 FQNEAQ (reference sequence). The CDR3 sequence is 13 residues long. CDR3 nucleotide sequence: TGTGCCAGCAGCCCTGTAGGATACTTCGAGCAGTACTTC. Its translation: CASSPVGYFEQYF.

The chain carries TRBV11-2 and TRBJ1-5; 8 positions match TRBD1. Germline values: CDR1 SGHAT, CDR2 FQNNGV. CDR3 size: 14 residues. V lost 5 bases, J lost 7 bases, and 7 bases stayed unmatched. The CDR3 DNA reads TGTGCCAGCAGCATACAGGGGGAGAGGCAGCCCCAGCATTTT. Its translation: CASSIQGERQPQHF.